The 22 T cell receptor beta chains in this list originate from one sample, sequenced in a study of blood T cell repertoires in COVID-19. The table came from immunoSEQ multiplex PCR; TCRdb's copy has only in-frame clones and leaves some out. The profile shows 250,000 to 300,000 clones, about 89% of them singletons. Sequenced input: PBMCs or T cells enriched from blood (not recorded which). These receptors all come from a woman in her 40s who had recovered from COVID-19.

The chain employs TRBV18 and TRBJ2-5; D unclear. Germline V gene data show CDR1 as KGHSH and CDR2 as LQKENI. Trimming stripped 0 bases from V and 2 bases from J, with 7 bases between. The CDR3 extends over 14 amino acids. Here the CDR3 DNA reads TGTGCCAGCTCACCACCGGTACAGCAAGAGACCCAGTACTTC. Translated: CASSPPVQQETQYF.

V usage is TRBV18 and J usage is TRBJ1-2; TRBD1 is a possible D gene (6 bases). CDR3 length: 15 amino acids. From germline, CDR1 is KGHSH and CDR2 LQKENI. V dropped 3 bases and J dropped 7 bases, with 18 bases sitting between them. The CDR3 sequence: CASSPPPSGVGGYTF. CDR3 bases: TGTGCCAGCTCACCCCCCCCGTCAGGGGTAGGTGGCTACACCTTC.

The V gene is TRBV13, the J gene TRBJ2-7; TRBD2 might be the D (5 bases). The CDR3 totals 15 residues. CDR1 PRHDT and CDR2 FYEKMQ come from the germline V gene (reference sequence). V lost 4 bases to trimming and J lost 3 bases, with 16 bases between them. CDR3 nucleotides: TGTGCCAGCAGCTCCAGTTCGCGGGCCTTCTACGAGCAGTACTTC. It specifies CASSSSSRAFYEQYF.

This chain's CDR3 is CASSTSGTGPPDTQYF. The DNA of the CDR3 is TGTGCCAGTAGTACATCCGGGACAGGGCCCCCAGATACGCAGTATTTT. This rearrangement joins TRBV19 to TRBJ2-3, with TRBD1 matching over 9 bases. The V gene end was trimmed by 4 bases and the J gene end by 4 bases; junction bases not matched to a gene: 9. This CDR3 is 16 amino acids long. The V gene's germline CDR1 is LNHDA and CDR2 SQIVND (reference sequence).

The rearrangement links TRBV2 to TRBJ1-2, with D possibly matching TRBD1 (5 bases). V dropped 6 bases and J dropped 4 bases, with 21 bases sitting between them. The CDR3 consists of 16 residues. Looked up from germline, CDR1 is SNHLY and CDR2 is FYNNEI. The CDR3 DNA reads as TGTGCCAGCAGCTGGGGGGAGGTGGGGCAAGGCTATGGCTACACCTTC. This codes for CASSWGEVGQGYGYTF.

The chain combines TRBV14 with TRBJ1-6, with a weak D call TRBD1 (5 bases). Trimming shortened V by 4 bases and J by 14 bases, and 9 bases separated the two germline ends. The CDR3 has 11 amino acids. Germline lookup yields CDR1 SGHDN and CDR2 FVKESK. The chain's CDR3 is CASSLGGSLHF. CDR3 coding DNA: TGTGCCAGCAGCCTGGGGGGTTCCCTCCACTTT.

The V call is TRBV18, the J call TRBJ2-1; 14 bases align to TRBD2. Germline CDR1 and CDR2: KGHSH and LQKENI. Unmatched junction bases numbered 16, after V lost 8 bases and J lost 4 bases. This CDR3 comprises 19 residues. In nucleotides, the CDR3 is TGTGCCAGCCGGGCCTCGGGACTAGCGGGGGAGATCTTATACAATGAGCAGTTCTTC. This codes for CASRASGLAGEILYNEQFF.

The chain employs TRBV6-5 and TRBJ2-1; 7 bases line up with TRBD1. This CDR3 region has 15 residues. Germline CDR1 is MNHEY and CDR2 is SVGAGI. V shed 6 bases, J shed 12 bases, and the junction held 17 bases outside the gene matches. Written as DNA, the CDR3 is TGTGCCAGCAGCCGGCGCAGGGGGACACCCTTTGGGCAGTTCTTC. Amino acids: CASSRRRGTPFGQFF.

CDR3 amino acids: CASSFQTEETQYF. The DNA of the CDR3 is TGTGCCAGCAGCTTTCAGACTGAAGAGACCCAGTACTTC. The chain combines TRBV5-4 with TRBJ2-5, with D unresolved. CDR1 is SGHNT, CDR2 YYREEE, per germline (reference sequence). V lost 2 bases, J lost 3 bases, and 8 bases lay in between. This CDR3 region has 13 residues.

The V call is TRBV7-9, the J call TRBJ2-5, with a tentative D call TRBD1 (6 bases). Germline CDR1 SEHNR, CDR2 FQNEAQ (reference sequence). The CDR3 is 17 amino acids. The germline V and J ends were trimmed by 5 bases and 0 bases, with 19 bases remaining between them. The CDR3 sequence: CASSTPQGRVYQETQYF. In DNA form, the CDR3 reads TGTGCCAGCAGCACGCCGCAGGGGCGGGTGTACCAAGAGACCCAGTACTTC.

The rearrangement uses TRBV28 and TRBJ1-4; D remains ambiguous. This CDR3 comprises 16 residues. From germline, CDR1 is MDHEN and CDR2 SYDVKM. Deletions cut 4 bases from V and 4 bases from J, with 16 bases between. The CDR3 loop is CASSSLTRTINEKLFF. CDR3 bases: TGTGCCAGCAGTTCGCTAACGCGCACTATTAATGAAAAACTGTTTTTT.

This chain links TRBV18 with TRBJ1-4; D is ambiguous. Deletions cut 5 bases from V and 3 bases from J, with 10 bases between. The germline gives CDR1 KGHSH, CDR2 LQKENI. The CDR3 has 14 residues. The CDR3: CASSAARANEKLFF. The CDR3 nucleotides read TGTGCCAGCTCAGCAGCCCGGGCTAATGAAAAACTGTTTTTT.

V is TRBV20-1 and J is TRBJ2-7, with D unresolved. The V gene's germline CDR1 is DFQATT and CDR2 SNEGSKA (reference sequence). V lost 6 bases to trimming and J lost 2 bases, with 8 bases between them. The CDR3 sequence is 11 residues long. The CDR3 DNA reads as TGCAGTGCCCCAGGTGCCTACGAGCAGTACTTC. It is translated as CSAPGAYEQYF.

The chain recombines TRBV30 with TRBJ2-1; 8 positions agree with TRBD2. The germline CDR1 and CDR2 sequences are GTSNPN and SVGIG (reference sequence). The CDR3 contains 14 residues. The V and J ends lost 4 bases and 4 bases, in that order; junction bases with no gene match: 6. This chain's CDR3 is CAWTIAGTYNEQFF. DNA of the CDR3: TGTGCCTGGACGATAGCGGGAACTTACAATGAGCAGTTCTTC.

V usage is TRBV9 and J usage is TRBJ2-2, with D possibly matching TRBD1 (6 bases). The CDR3 length is 14 residues. The germline CDR1 and CDR2 sequences are SGDLS and YYNGEE. The V gene lost 6 bases and the J gene lost 2 bases, with 11 bases spanning the gap. Here the CDR3 reads CASNIQGNTGELFF. The DNA of the CDR3 is TGTGCCAGCAATATACAGGGAAACACCGGGGAGCTGTTTTTT.

The V gene is TRBV10-2, the J gene TRBJ1-5, with D hard to call. The germline CDR1 and CDR2 sequences are WSHSY and SAAADI. The CDR3 runs 15 residues. Trimming shortened V by 4 bases and J by 2 bases, and 12 bases separated the two germline ends. The CDR3 bases are TGCGCCAGCAGTGCCGCCCGAGGTGGCAATCAGCCCCAGCATTTT. This gives the protein CASSAARGGNQPQHF.

The chain employs TRBV5-1 and TRBJ2-3; 7 positions match TRBD2. V trimming: 5 bases; J trimming: 4 bases; junction bases outside the gene matches: 4. In germline, CDR1 is SGHRS, CDR2 YFSETQ. This CDR3 spans 13 amino acids. The CDR3 bases are TGCGCCAGCAGAAAAGCGGGGCCAGATACGCAGTATTTT. Its translation is CASRKAGPDTQYF.

The J gene is TRBJ1-5, the V gene TRBV6-4, with D possibly TRBD1 on 5 matching bases. Germline values: CDR1 MRHNA, CDR2 SNTAGT. This CDR3 contains 18 residues. V lost 0 bases and J 2 bases, leaving 17 bases between the germline ends. The CDR3: CASSDSEGSRGCNQPQHF. In nucleotides, the CDR3 is TGTGCCAGCAGTGACTCGGAAGGGTCTAGGGGATGCAATCAGCCCCAGCATTTT.

The V call is TRBV7-6, the J call TRBJ2-1; 9 bases are shared with TRBD2. The CDR3 length is 15 residues. V was pared by 3 bases and J by 5 bases, with 5 bases of the junction left unmatched. Germline-derived CDR1 and CDR2 are SGHVS and FNYEAQ. CDR3 in DNA: TGTGCCAGCAGCTTCATTGGCGGGAGGGACAATGAGCAGTTCTTC. Protein product: CASSFIGGRDNEQFF. The whole variable domain, filled in from reference TRBV7-6 and TRBJ2-1, reads GAGVSQSPRYKVTKRGQDVALRCDPISGHVSLYWYRQALGQGPEFLTYFNYEAQQDKSGLPNDRFSAERPEGSISTLTIQRTEQRDSAMYRCASSFIGGRDNEQFFGPGTRLTVL.

This rearrangement joins TRBV5-6 to TRBJ2-5, with D possibly being TRBD1 (6 bases). Trimming cost V 2 bases and J 0 bases, with 14 bases left between them. The CDR3 is 16 residues long. Germline V gives CDR1 SGHDT, CDR2 YYEEEE. The CDR3 here is CASSFRGEGYQETQYF. The CDR3 nucleotides read TGTGCCAGCAGCTTCAGGGGCGAGGGGTACCAAGAGACCCAGTACTTC.

The chain recombines TRBV7-9 with TRBJ1-4; 9 bases are shared with TRBD1. The length of the CDR3 is 14 residues. After removal of 5 bases from V and 5 bases from J, the junction contained 3 bases not matched to a gene. Germline V gene lookup returns CDR1 SEHNR and CDR2 FQNEAQ (reference sequence). The chain's CDR3 is CASSNRGQNEKLFF. CDR3 DNA: TGTGCCAGCAGCAACAGGGGGCAGAATGAAAAACTGTTTTTT. Complete variable domain (other parts from reference TRBV7-9 and TRBJ1-4): DTGVSQNPRHKITKRGQNVTFRCDPISEHNRLYWYRQTLGQGPEFLTYFQNEAQLEKSRLLSDRFSAERPKGSFSTLEIQRTEQGDSAMYLCASSNRGQNEKLFFGSGTQLSVL.

The chain joins TRBV19 to TRBJ1-2; 8 nucleotides align to TRBD1. The CDR3 totals 14 residues. V dropped 5 bases and J dropped 8; count of bases not matched to a gene: 10. The germline V gene has CDR1 LNHDA and CDR2 SQIVND (reference sequence). CDR3 protein: CASSVGQGTTGYTF. The CDR3 nucleotides read TGTGCCAGTAGTGTCGGACAGGGAACTACCGGCTACACCTTC.